This T cell receptor (beta chain) emerged from a study of Ad26.COV2.S vaccination and SARS-CoV-2 variants. Across the study: The vaccine Ad26.COV2.S was put into the muscle once, or twice with 56 days between. Whole-study findings and limits: Vaccine and placebo recipients had similar non-spike TCR breadth.

With respect to this clone: Its specificity is not known.

Method: immunoSEQ multiplex PCR; TCRdb's copy keeps in-frame clones and lacks some. The repertoire includes about 350,000 clones, about 89% of them detected once, and about 4.6% sits in the top ten. The treatment here: some 20 received Ad26.COV2.S at low or high dose, single or two shots; 5 received placebo; per-sample allocation not given. Repertoires come from day 63 after the first vaccine or placebo injection. A Boston adult aged 18-55 years was the donor. Expression of Wuhan-strain SARS-CoV-2 spike came from the Ad26 vector that formed the vaccine. The CDR3 has 16 amino acids. Germline trimming cut 1 base from V and 8 bases from J; bases unmatched to any gene: 8. Germline values: CDR1 SGHTA, CDR2 FQGNSA.

The chain has TRBV7-2 and TRBJ1-6, with 7 nucleotides matching TRBD1. This specimen was peripheral blood, taken in a trial of Ad26.COV2.S vaccine versus placebo. This receptor was identified in a person aged 18 to 59 who received the Ad26.COV2.S COVID-19 vaccine or a placebo. This CDR3 is CASSLDDRESYSPLHF. In DNA, the CDR3 is TGTGCCAGCAGCTTAGACGACAGGGAGTCTTATTCACCCCTCCACTTT.